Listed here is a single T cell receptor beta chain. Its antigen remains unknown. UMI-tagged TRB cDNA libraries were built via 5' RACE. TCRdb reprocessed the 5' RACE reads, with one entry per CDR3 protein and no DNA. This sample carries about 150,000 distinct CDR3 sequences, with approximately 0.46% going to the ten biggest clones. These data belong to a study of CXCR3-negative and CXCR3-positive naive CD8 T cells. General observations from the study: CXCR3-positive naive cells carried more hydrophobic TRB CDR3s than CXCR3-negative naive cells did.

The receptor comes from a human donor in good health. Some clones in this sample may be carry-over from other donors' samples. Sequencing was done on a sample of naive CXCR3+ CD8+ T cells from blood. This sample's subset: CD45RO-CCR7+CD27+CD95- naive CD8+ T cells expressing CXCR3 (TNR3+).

The chain's CDR3 is CASSFTKSSYEQYF. V is TRBV27 and J is TRBJ2-7. The CDR3 spans 14 residues. Per germline, CDR1 MNHEY and CDR2 SMNVEV (reference sequence).